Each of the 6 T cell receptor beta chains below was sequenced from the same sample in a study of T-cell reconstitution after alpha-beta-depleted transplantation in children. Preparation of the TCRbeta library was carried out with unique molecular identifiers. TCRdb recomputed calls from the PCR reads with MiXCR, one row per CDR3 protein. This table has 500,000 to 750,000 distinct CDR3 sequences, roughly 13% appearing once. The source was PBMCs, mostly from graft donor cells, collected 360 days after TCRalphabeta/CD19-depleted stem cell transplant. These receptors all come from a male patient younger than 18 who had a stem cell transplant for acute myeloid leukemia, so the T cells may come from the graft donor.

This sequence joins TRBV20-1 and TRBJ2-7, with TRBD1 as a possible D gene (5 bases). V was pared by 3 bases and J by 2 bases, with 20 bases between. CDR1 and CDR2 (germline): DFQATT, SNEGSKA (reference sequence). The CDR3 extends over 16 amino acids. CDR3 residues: CSASYVVSRAPYEQYF. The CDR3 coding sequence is TGCAGTGCTAGTTATGTGGTCTCCAGGGCCCCCTACGAGCAGTACTTC.

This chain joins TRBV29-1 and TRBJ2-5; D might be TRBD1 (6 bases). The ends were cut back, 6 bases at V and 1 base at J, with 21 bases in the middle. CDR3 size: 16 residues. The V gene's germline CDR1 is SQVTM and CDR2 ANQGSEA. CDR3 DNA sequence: TGCAGCGTCGATGCTAGGACAGAGCCCTCCCAAGAGACCCAGTACTTC. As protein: CSVDARTEPSQETQYF.

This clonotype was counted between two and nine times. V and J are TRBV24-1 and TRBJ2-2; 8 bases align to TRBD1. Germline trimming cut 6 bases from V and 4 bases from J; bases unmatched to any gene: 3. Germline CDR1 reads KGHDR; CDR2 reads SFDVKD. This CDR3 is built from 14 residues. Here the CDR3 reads CATSQGASTGELFF. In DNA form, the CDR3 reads TGTGCCACCAGTCAGGGGGCTAGCACCGGGGAGCTGTTTTTT.

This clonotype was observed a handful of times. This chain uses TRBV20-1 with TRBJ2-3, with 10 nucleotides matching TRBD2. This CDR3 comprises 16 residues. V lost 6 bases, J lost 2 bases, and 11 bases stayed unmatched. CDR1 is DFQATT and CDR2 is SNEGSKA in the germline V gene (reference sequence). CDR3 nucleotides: TGCAGTGCCCCGAGGGCCCTAGCGGGAGTCACAGATACGCAGTATTTT. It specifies CSAPRALAGVTDTQYF.

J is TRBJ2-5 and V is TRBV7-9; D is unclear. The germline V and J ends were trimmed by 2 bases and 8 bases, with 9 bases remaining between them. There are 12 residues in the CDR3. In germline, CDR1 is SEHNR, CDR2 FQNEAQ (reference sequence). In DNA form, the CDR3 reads TGTGCCAGCAGCTTACAATACACTACCCAGTACTTC. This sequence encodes CASSLQYTTQYF.

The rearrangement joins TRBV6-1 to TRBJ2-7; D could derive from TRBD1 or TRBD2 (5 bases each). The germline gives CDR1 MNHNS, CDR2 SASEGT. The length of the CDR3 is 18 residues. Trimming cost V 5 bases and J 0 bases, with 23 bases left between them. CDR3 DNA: TGTGCCAGCAGTCCTCATTCCTACCGGGACCCTCCCTCCTACGAGCAGTACTTC. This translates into CASSPHSYRDPPSYEQYF.